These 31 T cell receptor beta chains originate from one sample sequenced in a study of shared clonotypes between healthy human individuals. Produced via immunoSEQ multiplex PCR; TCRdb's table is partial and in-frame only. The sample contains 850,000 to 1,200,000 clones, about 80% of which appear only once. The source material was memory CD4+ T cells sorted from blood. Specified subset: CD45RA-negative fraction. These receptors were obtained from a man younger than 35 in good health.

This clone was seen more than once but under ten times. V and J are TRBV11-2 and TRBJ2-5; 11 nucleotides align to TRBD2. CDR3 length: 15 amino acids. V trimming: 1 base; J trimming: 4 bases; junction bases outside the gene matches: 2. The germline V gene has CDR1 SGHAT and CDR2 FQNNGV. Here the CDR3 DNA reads TGTGCCAGCAGCTTAGCGCTAGCGGGGGGAGAGACCCAGTACTTC. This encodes CASSLALAGGETQYF.

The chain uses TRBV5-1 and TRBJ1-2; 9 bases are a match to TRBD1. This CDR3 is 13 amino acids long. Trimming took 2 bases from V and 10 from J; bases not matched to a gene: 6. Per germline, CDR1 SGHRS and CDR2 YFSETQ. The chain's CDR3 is CASSFTRQGDYTF. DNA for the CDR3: TGCGCCAGCAGCTTTACTAGACAGGGGGACTACACCTTC.

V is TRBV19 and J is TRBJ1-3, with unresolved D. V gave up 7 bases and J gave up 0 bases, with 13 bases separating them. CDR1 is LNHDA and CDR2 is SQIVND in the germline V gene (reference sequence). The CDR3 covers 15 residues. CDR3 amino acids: CASKPGENSGNTIYF. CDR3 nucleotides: TGTGCCAGTAAACCAGGAGAGAACTCTGGAAACACCATATATTTT.

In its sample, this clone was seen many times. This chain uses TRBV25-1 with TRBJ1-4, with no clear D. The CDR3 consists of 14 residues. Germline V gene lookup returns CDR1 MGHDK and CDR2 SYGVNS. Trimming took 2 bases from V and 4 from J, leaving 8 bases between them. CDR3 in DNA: TGTGCCAGCAGTGAACCCGGGAGTAATGAAAAACTGTTTTTT. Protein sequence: CASSEPGSNEKLFF.

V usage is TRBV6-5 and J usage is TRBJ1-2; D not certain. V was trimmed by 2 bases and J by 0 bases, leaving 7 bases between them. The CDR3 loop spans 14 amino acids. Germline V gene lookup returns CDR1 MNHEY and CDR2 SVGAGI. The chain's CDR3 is CASSYATTNYGYTF. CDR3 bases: TGTGCCAGCAGTTACGCGACAACTAACTATGGCTACACCTTC.

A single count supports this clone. The DNA of the CDR3 is TGTGCCAGCAGCTTGGGGATTTCCGGCAATGAGCAGTTCTTC. Protein product: CASSLGISGNEQFF. The V gene is TRBV11-2, the J gene TRBJ2-1, with D uncertain. With 3 bases removed from V and 6 bases from J, the gap between germline ends came to 12 bases. Germline lookup yields CDR1 SGHAT and CDR2 FQNNGV. CDR3 length: 14 amino acids.

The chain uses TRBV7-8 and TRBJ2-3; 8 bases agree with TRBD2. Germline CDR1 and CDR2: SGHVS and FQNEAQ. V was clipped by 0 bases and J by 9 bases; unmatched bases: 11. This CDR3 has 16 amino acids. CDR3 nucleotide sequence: TGTGCCAGCAGCTTAGCCGGGACTAGTTCTTTCGGGACGCAGTATTTT. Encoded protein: CASSLAGTSSFGTQYF.

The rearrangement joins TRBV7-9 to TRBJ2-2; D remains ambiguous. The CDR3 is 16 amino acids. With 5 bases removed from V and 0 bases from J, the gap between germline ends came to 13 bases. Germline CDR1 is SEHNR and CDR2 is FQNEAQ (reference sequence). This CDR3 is CASSPQPNANTGELFF. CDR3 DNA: TGTGCCAGCAGCCCACAGCCGAACGCGAACACCGGGGAGCTGTTTTTT.

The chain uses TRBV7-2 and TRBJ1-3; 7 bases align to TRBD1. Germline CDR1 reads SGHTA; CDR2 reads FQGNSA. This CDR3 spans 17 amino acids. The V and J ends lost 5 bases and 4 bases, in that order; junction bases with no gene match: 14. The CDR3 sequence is CASSVTGTESGGNTIYF. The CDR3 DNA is TGTGCCAGCAGCGTCACCGGGACAGAAAGTGGAGGAAACACCATATATTTT.

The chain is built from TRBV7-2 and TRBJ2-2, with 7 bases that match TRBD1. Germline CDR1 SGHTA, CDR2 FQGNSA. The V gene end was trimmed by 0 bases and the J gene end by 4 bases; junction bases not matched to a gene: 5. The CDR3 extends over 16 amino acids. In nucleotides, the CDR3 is TGTGCCAGCAGCTTAGCGAGGCCAGGGGGCACCGGGGAGCTGTTTTTT. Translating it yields CASSLARPGGTGELFF.

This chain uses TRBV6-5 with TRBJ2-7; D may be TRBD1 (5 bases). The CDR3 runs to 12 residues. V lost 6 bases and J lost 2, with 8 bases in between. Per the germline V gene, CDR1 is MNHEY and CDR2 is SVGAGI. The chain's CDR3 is CASRDITYEQYF. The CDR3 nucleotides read TGTGCCAGCAGGGACATAACCTACGAGCAGTACTTC.

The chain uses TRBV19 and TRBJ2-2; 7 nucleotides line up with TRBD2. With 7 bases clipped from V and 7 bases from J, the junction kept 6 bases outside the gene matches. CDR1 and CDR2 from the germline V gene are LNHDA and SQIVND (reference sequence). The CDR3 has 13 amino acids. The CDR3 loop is CASTLGLVGELFF. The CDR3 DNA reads TGTGCCAGTACTTTAGGACTAGTCGGGGAGCTGTTTTTT.

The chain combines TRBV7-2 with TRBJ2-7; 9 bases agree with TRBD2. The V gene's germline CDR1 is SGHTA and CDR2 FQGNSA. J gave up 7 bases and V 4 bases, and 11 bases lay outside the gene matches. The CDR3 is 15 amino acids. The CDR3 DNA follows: TGTGCCAGCAGCTCAGTCGCGGGGGGGCCGAGAGAGCAGTACTTC. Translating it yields CASSSVAGGPREQYF.

The CDR3 here is CASSEELAGDNEQFF. The DNA for the CDR3 is TGCGCCAGCAGTGAGGAGTTAGCGGGAGACAATGAGCAGTTCTTC. V gene TRBV10-1 combines with J gene TRBJ2-1; 9 bases are a match to TRBD2. V gave up 2 bases and J gave up 5 bases; unmatched junction bases: 4. CDR1 is WNHNN, CDR2 SYGVQD, per germline (reference sequence). The CDR3 consists of 15 residues.

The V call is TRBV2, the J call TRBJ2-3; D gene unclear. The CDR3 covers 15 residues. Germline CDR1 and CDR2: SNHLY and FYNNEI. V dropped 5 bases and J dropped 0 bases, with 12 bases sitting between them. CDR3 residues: CASSFDGTSTDTQYF. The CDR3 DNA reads TGTGCCAGCAGTTTTGACGGAACTAGCACAGATACGCAGTATTTT.

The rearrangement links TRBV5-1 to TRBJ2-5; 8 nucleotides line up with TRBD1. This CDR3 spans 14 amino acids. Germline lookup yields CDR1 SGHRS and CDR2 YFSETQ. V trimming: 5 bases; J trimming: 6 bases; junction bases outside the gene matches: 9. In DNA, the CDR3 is TGCGCCAGCAGACCCACAGGGGGATCGAAGACCCAGTACTTC. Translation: CASRPTGGSKTQYF.

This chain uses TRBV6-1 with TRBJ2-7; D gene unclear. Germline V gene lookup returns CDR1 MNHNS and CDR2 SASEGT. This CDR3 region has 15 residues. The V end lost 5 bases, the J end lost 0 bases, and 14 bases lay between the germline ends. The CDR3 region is CASSTQTASSYEQYF. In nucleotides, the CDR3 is TGTGCCAGCAGTACCCAGACCGCCAGCTCCTACGAGCAGTACTTC.

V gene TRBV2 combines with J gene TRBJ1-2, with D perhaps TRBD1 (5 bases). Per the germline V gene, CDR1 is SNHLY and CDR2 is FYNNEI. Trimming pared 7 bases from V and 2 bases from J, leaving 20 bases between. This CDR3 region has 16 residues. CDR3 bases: TGTGCCAGCACCAACCACTACGGTTCAGGGAACTATGGCTACACCTTC. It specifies CASTNHYGSGNYGYTF. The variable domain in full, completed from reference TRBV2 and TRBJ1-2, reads EPEVTQTPSHQVTQMGQEVILRCVPISNHLYFYWYRQILGQKVEFLVSFYNNEISEKSEIFDDQFSVERPDGSNFTLKIRSTKLEDSAMYFCASTNHYGSGNYGYTFGSGTRLTVV.

CDR3: CASSESGGLGNYGYTF. CDR3 coding DNA: TGTGCCAGCAGTGAATCCGGAGGACTGGGAAACTATGGCTACACCTTC. This chain links TRBV6-1 with TRBJ1-2; D remains ambiguous. The V end lost 2 bases, the J end lost 2 bases, and 15 bases lay between the germline ends. Germline V CDR1 and CDR2: MNHNS, SASEGT. The CDR3 covers 16 residues.

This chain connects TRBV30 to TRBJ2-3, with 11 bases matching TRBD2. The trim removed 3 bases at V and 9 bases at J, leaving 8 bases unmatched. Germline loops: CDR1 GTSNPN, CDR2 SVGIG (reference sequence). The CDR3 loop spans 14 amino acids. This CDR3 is CAWRLAGASGTQYF. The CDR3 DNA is TGTGCCTGGAGACTAGCGGGGGCCTCCGGGACGCAGTATTTT.

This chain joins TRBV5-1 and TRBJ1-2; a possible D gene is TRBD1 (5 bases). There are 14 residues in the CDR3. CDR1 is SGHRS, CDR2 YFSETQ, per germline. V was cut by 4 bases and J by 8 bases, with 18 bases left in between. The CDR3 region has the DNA TGCGCCAGCAGCCCAGTCCCGGGCCAGGGCGGCTACACCTTC. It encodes CASSPVPGQGGYTF. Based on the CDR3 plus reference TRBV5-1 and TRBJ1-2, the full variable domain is KAGVTQTPRYLIKTRGQQVTLSCSPISGHRSVSWYQQTPGQGLQFLFEYFSETQRNKGNFPGRFSGRQFSNSRSEMNVSTLELGDSALYLCASSPVPGQGGYTFGSGTRLTVV.

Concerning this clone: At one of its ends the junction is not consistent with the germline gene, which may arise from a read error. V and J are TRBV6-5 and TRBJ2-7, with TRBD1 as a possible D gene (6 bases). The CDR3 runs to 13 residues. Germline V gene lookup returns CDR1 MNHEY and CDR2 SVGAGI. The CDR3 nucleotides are TGCGCGATAAAGGGGGAATTTAAGTACGAGCAGTACTTC. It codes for CAIKGEFKYEQYF.

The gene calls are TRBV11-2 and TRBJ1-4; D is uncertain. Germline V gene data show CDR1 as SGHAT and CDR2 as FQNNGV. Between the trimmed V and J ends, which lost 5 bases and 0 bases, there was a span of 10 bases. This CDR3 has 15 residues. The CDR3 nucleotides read TGTGCCAGCAGCCCCGACGGTGCAACTAATGAAAAACTGTTTTTT. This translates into CASSPDGATNEKLFF.

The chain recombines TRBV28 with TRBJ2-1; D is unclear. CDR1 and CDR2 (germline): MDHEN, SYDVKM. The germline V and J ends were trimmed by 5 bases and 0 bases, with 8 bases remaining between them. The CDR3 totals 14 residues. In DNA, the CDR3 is TGTGCCAGCAGTCCTGAAAGCTCCTACAATGAGCAGTTCTTC. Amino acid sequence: CASSPESSYNEQFF.

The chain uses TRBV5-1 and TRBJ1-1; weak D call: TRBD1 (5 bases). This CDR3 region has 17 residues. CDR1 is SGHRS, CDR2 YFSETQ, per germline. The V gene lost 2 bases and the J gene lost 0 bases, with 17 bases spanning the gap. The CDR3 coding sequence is TGCGCCAGCAGCTTCCTAACCTTTGACAGAATGAACACTGAAGCTTTCTTT. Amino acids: CASSFLTFDRMNTEAFF.

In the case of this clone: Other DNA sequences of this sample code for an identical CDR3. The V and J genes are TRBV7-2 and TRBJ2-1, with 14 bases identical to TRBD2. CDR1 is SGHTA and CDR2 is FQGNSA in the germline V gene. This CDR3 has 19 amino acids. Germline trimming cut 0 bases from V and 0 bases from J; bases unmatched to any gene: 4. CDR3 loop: CASSLAGTSGSGSYNEQFF. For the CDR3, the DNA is TGTGCCAGCAGCTTAGCCGGGACTAGCGGGAGCGGCTCCTACAATGAGCAGTTCTTC.

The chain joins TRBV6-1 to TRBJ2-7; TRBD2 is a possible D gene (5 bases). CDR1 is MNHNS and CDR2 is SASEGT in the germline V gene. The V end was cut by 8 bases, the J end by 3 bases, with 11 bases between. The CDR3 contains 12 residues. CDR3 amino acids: CASDNGNYEQYF. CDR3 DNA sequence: TGTGCCAGCGACAACGGGAACTACGAGCAGTACTTC.

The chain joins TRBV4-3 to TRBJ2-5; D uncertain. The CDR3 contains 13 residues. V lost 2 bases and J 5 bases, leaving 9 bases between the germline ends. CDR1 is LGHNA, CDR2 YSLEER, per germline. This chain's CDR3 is CASSQIQGETQYF. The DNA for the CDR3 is TGCGCCAGCAGCCAAATACAAGGGGAGACCCAGTACTTC.

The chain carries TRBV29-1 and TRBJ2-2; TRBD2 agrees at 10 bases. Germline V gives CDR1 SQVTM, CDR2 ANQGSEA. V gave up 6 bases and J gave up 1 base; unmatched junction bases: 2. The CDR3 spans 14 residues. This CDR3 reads CSVGTSVNTGELFF. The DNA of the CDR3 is TGCAGCGTAGGGACTAGCGTGAACACCGGGGAGCTGTTTTTT.

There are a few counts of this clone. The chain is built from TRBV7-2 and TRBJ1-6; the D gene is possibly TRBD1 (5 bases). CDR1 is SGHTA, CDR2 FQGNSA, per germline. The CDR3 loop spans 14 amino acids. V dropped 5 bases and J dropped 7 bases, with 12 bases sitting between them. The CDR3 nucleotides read TGTGCCAGCAGCCAGGTCCGGGGCAATTCACCCCTCCACTTT. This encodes CASSQVRGNSPLHF.

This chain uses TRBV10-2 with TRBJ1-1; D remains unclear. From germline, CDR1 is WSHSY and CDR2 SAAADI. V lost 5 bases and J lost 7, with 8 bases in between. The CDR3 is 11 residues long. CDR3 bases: TGCGCCAGCAGTAGTCAGCATGAAGCTTTCTTT. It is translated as CASSSQHEAFF.